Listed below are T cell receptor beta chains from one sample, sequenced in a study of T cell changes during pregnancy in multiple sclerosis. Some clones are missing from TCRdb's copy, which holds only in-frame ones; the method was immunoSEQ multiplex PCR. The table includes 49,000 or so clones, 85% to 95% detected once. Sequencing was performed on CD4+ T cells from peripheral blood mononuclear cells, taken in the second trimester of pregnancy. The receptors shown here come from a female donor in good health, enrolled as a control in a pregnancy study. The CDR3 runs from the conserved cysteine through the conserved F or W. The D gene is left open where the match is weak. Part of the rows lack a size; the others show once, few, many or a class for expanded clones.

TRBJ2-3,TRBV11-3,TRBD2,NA,CASSLLAGSSTDTQYF,TGTGCCAGCAGCTTACTAGCGGGGTCTAGCACAGATACGCAGTATTTT
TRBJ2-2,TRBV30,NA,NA,CAWSDNRQYTGELFF,TGTGCCTGGAGTGACAACAGACAGTACACCGGGGAGCTGTTTTTT
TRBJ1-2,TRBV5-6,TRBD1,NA,CASIRDRGPYGYTF,TGTGCCAGCATTAGGGACAGGGGGCCTTATGGCTACACCTTC
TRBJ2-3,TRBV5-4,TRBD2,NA,CASRPFAGGRTDTQYF,TGTGCCAGCAGACCCTTTGCGGGGGGCCGCACAGATACGCAGTATTTT
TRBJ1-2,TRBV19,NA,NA,CASSMGQTTGYGYTF,TGTGCCAGTAGTATGGGGCAGACCACTGGCTATGGCTACACCTTC
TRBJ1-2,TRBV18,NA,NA,CASSPIQEANYGYTF,TGTGCCAGCTCACCAATACAGGAAGCTAACTATGGCTACACCTTC
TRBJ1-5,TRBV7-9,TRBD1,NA,CASSPDRGNQPQHF,TGTGCCAGCAGCCCTGACAGGGGAAATCAGCCCCAGCATTTT
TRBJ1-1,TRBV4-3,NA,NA,CASSQEVQGGTEAFF,TGCGCCAGCAGCCAAGAGGTTCAAGGGGGCACTGAAGCTTTCTTT
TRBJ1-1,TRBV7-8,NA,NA,CASSLSMPNTEAFF,TGTGCCAGCAGCCTATCGATGCCGAACACTGAAGCTTTCTTT
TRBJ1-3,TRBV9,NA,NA,CASSALGGPGNTIYF,TGTGCCAGCAGCGCCCTTGGCGGGCCTGGAAACACCATATATTTT
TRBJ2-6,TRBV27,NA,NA,CASSPGGANVLTF,TGTGCCAGCAGTCCAGGGGGGGCCAACGTCCTGACTTTC
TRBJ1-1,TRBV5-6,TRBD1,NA,CASSRVGGMVGNTEAFF,TGTGCCAGCAGCAGGGTAGGGGGCATGGTCGGAAACACTGAAGCTTTCTTT
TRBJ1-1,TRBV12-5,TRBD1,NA,CASGSAIYTLQGSGNTEAFF,TGTGCTAGTGGTTCCGCTATCTATACTCTACAGGGGTCGGGGAACACTGAAGCTTTCTTT
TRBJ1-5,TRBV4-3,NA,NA,CASSQARQRQPQHF,TGCGCCAGCAGCCAAGCCCGTCAGAGGCAGCCCCAGCATTTT
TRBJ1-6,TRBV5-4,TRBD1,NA,CASSYRQGGSYNSPLHF,TGTGCCAGCAGTTACCGACAGGGTGGCTCCTATAATTCACCCCTCCACTTT
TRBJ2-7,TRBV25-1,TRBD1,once,CASSEFGDRSYEQYF,TGTGCCAGCAGTGAATTTGGGGACAGATCCTACGAGCAGTACTTC
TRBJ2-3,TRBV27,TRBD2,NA,CASSFGLAGAREDTQYF,TGTGCCAGCAGTTTCGGACTAGCGGGGGCCCGTGAGGATACGCAGTATTTT
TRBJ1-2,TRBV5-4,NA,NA,CASRKQVFAGYTF,TGTGCCAGCAGGAAACAGGTGTTCGCTGGCTACACCTTC
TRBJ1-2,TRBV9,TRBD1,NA,CASSTRTPGTDSYTF,TGTGCCAGCAGCACCCGAACCCCAGGGACAGACTCCTACACCTTC
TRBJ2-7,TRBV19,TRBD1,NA,CASRDRGAYEQYF,TGTGCCAGTAGAGACAGGGGAGCCTACGAGCAGTACTTC
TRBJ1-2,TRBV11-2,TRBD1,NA,CASSLGGQGNYGYTF,TGTGCCAGCAGCTTAGGGGGACAGGGGAACTATGGCTACACCTTC
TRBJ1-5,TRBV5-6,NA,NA,CASSRRGRNQPQHF,TGTGCCAGCAGCCGGCGGGGACGCAATCAGCCCCAGCATTTT
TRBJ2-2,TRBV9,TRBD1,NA,CASSVGDRDFGELFF,TGTGCCAGCAGCGTAGGTGACAGGGATTTCGGGGAGCTGTTTTTT
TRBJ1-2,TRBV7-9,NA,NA,CASSVGGVYGYTF,TGTGCCAGCAGCGTCGGAGGAGTCTATGGCTACACCTTC
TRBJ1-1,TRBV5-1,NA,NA,CASSLSQTGTEAFF,TGCGCCAGCAGCTTGTCTCAAACGGGGACTGAAGCTTTCTTT
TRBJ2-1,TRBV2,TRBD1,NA,CASSPGQGVRNEQFF,TGTGCCAGCAGTCCCGGACAGGGAGTACGAAATGAGCAGTTCTTC
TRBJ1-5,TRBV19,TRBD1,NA,CASTLAHRGNQPQHF,TGTGCCAGTACCCTTGCCCACAGGGGGAATCAGCCCCAGCATTTT
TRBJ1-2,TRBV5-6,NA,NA,CASSLGGYGYTF,TGTGCCAGCAGCTTGGGAGGATATGGCTACACCTTC
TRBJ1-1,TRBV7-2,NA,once,CASSLNPRGGLEAFF,TGTGCCAGCAGCTTAAACCCGAGGGGGGGCCTTGAAGCTTTCTTT
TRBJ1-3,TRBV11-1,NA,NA,CASSGEPSGNTIYF,TGTGCCAGCAGCGGGGAGCCCTCTGGAAACACCATATATTTT
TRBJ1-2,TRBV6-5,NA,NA,CASSLTLDYGYTF,TGTGCCAGCAGCCTAACCCTAGACTATGGCTACACCTTC
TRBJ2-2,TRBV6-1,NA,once,CASSDGRWTGELFF,TGTGCCAGCAGTGATGGCAGATGGACCGGGGAGCTGTTTTTT
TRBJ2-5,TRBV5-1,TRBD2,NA,CASSSHGTSGGAETQYF,TGCGCCAGCAGCTCTCATGGGACTAGCGGGGGGGCAGAGACCCAGTACTTC
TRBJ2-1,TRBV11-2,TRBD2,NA,CASSPGLAGANEQFF,TGTGCCAGCAGCCCTGGACTAGCGGGGGCGAATGAGCAGTTCTTC
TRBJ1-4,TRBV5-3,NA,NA,CARSPVCEKLFF,TGTGCCAGATCCCCGGTGTGTGAAAAACTGTTTTTT
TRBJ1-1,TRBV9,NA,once,CASSVGGGGNTEAFF,TGTGCCAGCAGCGTAGGCGGGGGTGGTAACACTGAAGCTTTCTTT
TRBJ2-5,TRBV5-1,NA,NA,CANPPRDSPETQYF,TGCGCCAACCCCCCGAGGGACTCCCCAGAGACCCAGTACTTC
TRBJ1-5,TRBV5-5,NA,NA,CASSLEPSNQPQHF,TGTGCCAGCAGCTTGGAGCCGAGCAATCAGCCCCAGCATTTT
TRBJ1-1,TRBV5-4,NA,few,CASSLVKQLNTEAFF,TGTGCCAGCAGCTTGGTTAAACAGCTGAACACTGAAGCTTTCTTT
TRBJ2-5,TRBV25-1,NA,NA,CASSVTGYGETQYF,TGTGCCAGCAGCGTTACAGGGTATGGAGAGACCCAGTACTTC
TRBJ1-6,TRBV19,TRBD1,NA,CASSRRDRGDSPLHF,TGTGCCAGTAGTAGACGGGACAGGGGTGATTCACCCCTCCACTTT
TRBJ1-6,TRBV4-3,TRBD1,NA,CASSQDTGTGNNSPLHF,TGCGCCAGCAGCCAAGATACCGGGACAGGGAATAATTCACCCCTCCACTTT
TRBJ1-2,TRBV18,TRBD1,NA,CASSPTGADGYTF,TGTGCCAGCTCACCTACAGGGGCGGATGGCTACACCTTC
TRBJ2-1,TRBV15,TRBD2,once,CATSREGGYNEQFF,TGTGCCACCAGCAGAGAGGGAGGGTACAATGAGCAGTTCTTC
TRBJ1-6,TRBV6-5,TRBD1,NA,CASSLGTGGFSPLHF,TGTGCCAGCAGCCTTGGGACAGGGGGCTTTTCACCCCTCCACTTT
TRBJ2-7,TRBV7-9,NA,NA,CASSDRSYEQYF,TGTGCCAGCAGCGACAGAAGCTACGAGCAGTACTTC
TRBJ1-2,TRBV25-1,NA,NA,CASRDSPYGYTF,TGTGCCAGTAGAGACAGCCCCTATGGCTACACCTTC
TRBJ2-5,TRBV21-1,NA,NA,CASSRGLAGYGTQYF,TGTGCCAGCAGCAGGGGACTAGCGGGGTATGGGACCCAGTACTTC
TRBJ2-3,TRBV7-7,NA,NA,CASSLGQRTDTQYF,TGTGCCAGCAGCTTAGGACAACGCACAGATACGCAGTATTTT
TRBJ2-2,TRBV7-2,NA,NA,CASSPRAGNTGELFF,TGTGCCAGCAGCCCGCGGGCGGGGAACACCGGGGAGCTGTTTTTT
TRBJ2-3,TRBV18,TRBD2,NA,CASSPGLAGGPTDTQYF,TGTGCCAGCTCACCGGGACTAGCGGGGGGGCCGACAGATACGCAGTATTTT
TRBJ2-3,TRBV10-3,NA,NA,CAIEAAGTDTQYF,TGTGCCATAGAGGCTGCGGGGACAGATACGCAGTATTTT
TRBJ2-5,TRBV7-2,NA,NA,CASSLQSRYQTQYF,TGTGCCAGCAGCTTACAGTCCCGATACCAGACCCAGTACTTC